This TCR beta chain originates from a study of T cell responses to AZD1222 COVID-19 vaccine. The method was immunoSEQ multiplex PCR; TCRdb's version includes in-frame clones alone and lacks a portion of them. The table shows hundreds of thousands of clones, with more than 85% occurring only once. Findings of the study overall: The span of vaccine-associated CD4 TCRs extended across spike, with dominance at 160-218 and 743-854.

Concerning this clone: The antigen is undetermined.

This CDR3 contains 13 residues. V shed 10 bases, J shed 5 bases, and the junction held 8 bases outside the gene matches. Germline assignment: CDR1 LNHDA and CDR2 SQIVND (reference sequence). The clonotype was recovered from an adult in good health. The rearrangement uses TRBV19 and TRBJ1-2; 9 bases line up with TRBD1. This specimen consisted of peripheral blood, obtained on day 0 of MenACWY control vaccination. The CDR3 DNA reads TGTGCCACCCTAGGGACAGGGCGATATGGCTACACCTTC. This sequence encodes CATLGTGRYGYTF.